Shown below are 5 T cell receptor beta chains from a single sample sequenced in a study of T cells in Graves' hyperthyroidism and ophthalmopathy. The TCR beta CDR3 regions underwent amplification using RNA transcripts as the source. Carried out on the TCR CDR3, a first-round RT-PCR used the HTBI primer set. TCRdb recomputed calls from the multiplex PCR reads with MiXCR, one row per CDR3 protein. The table has fewer than 600,000 distinct CDR3 sequences, approximately 14% seen once. Input material: blood. The source of these receptors is a woman younger than 30 with Graves' hyperthyroidism.

The gene calls are TRBV2 and TRBJ2-2; TRBD2 matches at 7 bases. V dropped 5 bases and J dropped 5; count of bases not matched to a gene: 8. The CDR3 extends over 15 amino acids. Germline V gene sequence: CDR1 SNHLY, CDR2 FYNNEI. As DNA, the CDR3 is TGTGCCAGCAGTTCAGGGCTAGCGGAAACCGGGGAGCTGTTTTTT. Its protein is CASSSGLAETGELFF.

The gene calls are TRBV30 and TRBJ2-5; D is unresolved. V was clipped by 2 bases and J by 1 base, with 2 bases between them. The V gene's germline CDR1 is GTSNPN and CDR2 SVGIG (reference sequence). This CDR3 comprises 11 residues. The CDR3 region is CAWSPQETQYF. CDR3 bases: TGTGCCTGGAGTCCCCAAGAGACCCAGTACTTC.

As regards this clonotype: This may arise from a read error, as a much more abundant clone is one base away. The CDR3, as DNA: TGTGCCATCAGGAAACAGGGGGCCGTTTCCTACGAGCAGTACTTC. Amino acid sequence: CAIRKQGAVSYEQYF. The V and J genes are TRBV10-3 and TRBJ2-7; 9 nucleotides match TRBD1. Germline trimming cut 6 bases from V and 1 base from J; bases unmatched to any gene: 7. The CDR3 runs to 15 residues. Looked up from germline, CDR1 is ENHRY and CDR2 is SYGVKD.

Ten or more counts support this clonotype. V is TRBV7-2 and J is TRBJ1-6; D ambiguous. The V and J ends lost 2 bases and 8 bases respectively, with 13 bases between them. CDR1 is SGHTA, CDR2 FQGNSA, per germline. The CDR3 is 15 residues long. CDR3 sequence: CASSLRGPIHSPLHF. CDR3 DNA: TGTGCCAGCAGCTTACGGGGTCCAATCCATTCACCCCTCCACTTT.

This clonotype has at least ten counts. The V call is TRBV10-1, the J call TRBJ1-4, with D unresolved. Deletions cut 3 bases from V and 2 bases from J, with 7 bases between. From germline, CDR1 is WNHNN and CDR2 SYGVQD (reference sequence). This CDR3 region has 14 residues. The CDR3 DNA is TGCGCCAGCAGTGAACCCGGGACTAATGAAAAACTGTTTTTT. Residues: CASSEPGTNEKLFF.